This T cell receptor beta chain was profiled in a study of graft-versus-host responses after intestinal transplantation. V shed 4 bases and J shed 4 bases, with 15 bases lying between them. The germline V gene has CDR1 SGHRS and CDR2 YFSETQ. CDR3 size: 15 residues. The repertoire was sequenced with immunoSEQ multiplex PCR; TCRdb's copy has only in-frame clones and lacks some. The repertoire holds under 8,000 clones, with around a quarter as singletons. Labeling with CFSE marked approximately 200,000 responder cells, which were plated with approximately 200,000 irradiated, violet-dye-labeled stimulator cells.

The receptor comes from a human patient who was an organ donor for intestinal transplantation. The V and J genes are TRBV5-1 and TRBJ1-5, with D unclear. Material: alloreactive CD8+ T cells from a mixed lymphocyte reaction culture, obtained before transplantation. This sample's subset: CFSE-low proliferating T cells sorted from roughly six-day pre-transplant mixed lymphocyte reaction (GvH or HvG direction). This chain's CDR3 is CASSPAGGRNQPQHF. In DNA form, the CDR3 reads TGCGCCAGCAGCCCCGCAGGAGGGAGAAATCAGCCCCAGCATTTT.